The 5 T cell receptor beta chains below come from one sample, sequenced in a study of OX40 agonist ivuxolimab in advanced cancers. Clones were read by immunoSEQ multiplex PCR, and TCRdb kept only the in-frame ones, dropping some. The sample holds 80,000 to 100,000 clones, about 92% seen once. Sequencing used CD4+ or CD8+ T cells sorted from blood, obtained in a trial of the OX40 agonist ivuxolimab. These receptors were obtained from an adult with an advanced solid tumor such as melanoma, head and neck, liver or kidney cancer.

The chain joins TRBV21-1 to TRBJ1-3. TRBV21-1 is given as a pseudogene. The CDR3 runs to 16 residues. The CDR3 sequence is CASSRLQSRFENTIYF. CDR3 sequence (DNA): TGTGCCAGCAGCAGACTTCAGAGTCGATTCGAAAACACCATATATTTT.

Remarks on this clone: Different DNA sequences within this sample yield the same CDR3. This chain links TRBV18 with TRBJ2-7; 9 bases line up with TRBD2. The V segment lost 2 bases and the J segment 3 bases; nucleotides outside the gene matches: 2. The germline gives CDR1 KGHSH, CDR2 LQKENI. The CDR3 spans 14 residues. Here the CDR3 DNA reads TGTGCCAGCTCACCAGGAGCGGGGGGCTACGAGCAGTACTTC. Translated, it gives CASSPGAGGYEQYF.

In its sample, this clone ranks as medium-sized. This chain connects TRBV7-3 to TRBJ1-1; no reliable D call. Trimming shortened V by 1 base and J by 1 base, and 10 bases separated the two germline ends. This CDR3 spans 15 amino acids. CDR1 and CDR2 from the germline V gene are SGHTA and FQGTGA. The CDR3 reads CASSLSGVPNTEAFF. Here the CDR3 DNA reads TGTGCCAGCAGCTTAAGTGGGGTCCCGAACACTGAAGCTTTCTTT.

The chain has TRBV28 and TRBJ2-5; D unresolved. Germline V gene sequence: CDR1 MDHEN, CDR2 SYDVKM. The CDR3 covers 15 residues. Trimming shortened V by 6 bases and J by 4 bases, and 18 bases separated the two germline ends. CDR3: CASSTPVGVGETQYF. The DNA for the CDR3 is TGTGCCAGCAGCACCCCTGTGGGTGTCGGAGAGACCCAGTACTTC.

J is TRBJ1-2 and V is TRBV7-9; D is perhaps TRBD1 (5 bases). Germline V gene lookup returns CDR1 SEHNR and CDR2 FQNEAQ (reference sequence). The CDR3 runs 15 residues. The V and J ends lost 5 bases and 4 bases respectively, with 17 bases between them. This CDR3 reads CASSRGRDGGYGYTF. In nucleotides, the CDR3 is TGTGCCAGCAGCCGGGGACGGGATGGGGGCTATGGCTACACCTTC.